The 23 T cell receptor beta chains reported below all come from one sample, sequenced in a study of cytomegalovirus exposure and HLA in healthy donors. The PCR contained 60 Vbeta and 13 Jbeta primers. Clones were read by immunoSEQ multiplex PCR, and TCRdb kept only the in-frame ones, dropping some. The sample holds 150,000 to 200,000 clones; roughly 77% are singletons and the top ten take 1.5% to 2%. Sequences were obtained from PBMCs. The source is a woman between 25 and 40 years old in good health and CMV-seronegative.

This chain connects TRBV4-3 to TRBJ2-3; a weak D match, TRBD2 (6 bases). CDR1 and CDR2 from the germline V gene are LGHNA and YSLEER. This CDR3 spans 16 amino acids. V shed 9 bases and J shed 2 bases, with 21 bases lying between them. In DNA form, the CDR3 reads TGCGCCAGTGCCCGGATGATAGCGGACCCCACAGATACGCAGTATTTT. It yields the protein CASARMIADPTDTQYF.

V gene TRBV27 combines with J gene TRBJ1-5; D may be TRBD1 (5 bases). V was cut by 4 bases and J by 6 bases, with 13 bases left in between. The CDR3 is 14 residues long. Per germline, CDR1 MNHEY and CDR2 SMNVEV (reference sequence). As DNA, the CDR3 is TGTGCCAGCAGTTCTCAGGGACTTGGTCAGCCCCAGCATTTT. It specifies CASSSQGLGQPQHF.

The chain recombines TRBV4-3 with TRBJ1-1; no clear D. Per germline, CDR1 LGHNA and CDR2 YSLEER. V was trimmed by 1 base and J by 3 bases, leaving 12 bases between them. The CDR3 is made up of 15 amino acids. The CDR3 spells CASSQGGSGYTEAFF. CDR3 bases: TGCGCCAGCAGCCAAGGCGGGTCCGGGTACACTGAAGCTTTCTTT.

The chain recombines TRBV11-2 with TRBJ1-1; 7 nucleotides line up with TRBD1. The CDR3 covers 14 residues. Germline V gene lookup returns CDR1 SGHAT and CDR2 FQNNGV. After removal of 3 bases from V and 5 bases from J, the junction contained 6 bases not matched to a gene. This chain's CDR3 is CASSFQTGVTEAFF. The CDR3, as DNA: TGTGCCAGCAGCTTTCAAACAGGGGTTACTGAAGCTTTCTTT.

The chain combines TRBV7-2 with TRBJ2-5; a possible D gene is TRBD2 (5 bases). Germline-derived CDR1 and CDR2 are SGHTA and FQGNSA. CDR3 length: 14 residues. With 3 bases removed from V and 1 base from J, the gap between germline ends came to 9 bases. This CDR3 reads CASSFAGGQETQYF. The DNA for the CDR3 is TGTGCCAGCAGCTTTGCCGGAGGCCAAGAGACCCAGTACTTC.

The V call is TRBV19, the J call TRBJ2-2, with a tentative D call TRBD1 (6 bases). Germline V gene data show CDR1 as LNHDA and CDR2 as SQIVND (reference sequence). The V end lost 0 bases, the J end lost 3 bases, and 11 bases lay between the germline ends. The CDR3 has 16 residues. Here the CDR3 reads CASSIEGAPYTGELFF. The DNA for the CDR3 is TGTGCCAGTAGTATAGAGGGGGCCCCATACACCGGGGAGCTGTTTTTT.

CDR3: CASSYSKGARNSPLHF. The CDR3 nucleotides read TGTGCCAGCAGTTACTCGAAGGGGGCTCGGAATTCACCCCTCCACTTT. The chain recombines TRBV6-6 with TRBJ1-6; 7 bases align to TRBD1. Germline loops: CDR1 MNHNY, CDR2 SVGAGI (reference sequence). The J segment lost 7 bases and the V segment lost 0 bases, leaving 6 bases of the junction unmatched. The CDR3 loop spans 16 amino acids.

The J gene is TRBJ2-5, the V gene TRBV7-2, with no clear D. V gave up 4 bases and J gave up 5 bases, with 8 bases separating them. The CDR3 is made up of 12 amino acids. Germline V lookup: CDR1 SGHTA, CDR2 FQGNSA. CDR3 sequence: CASSSGWETQYF. The CDR3, as DNA: TGTGCCAGCAGCTCAGGTTGGGAGACCCAGTACTTC.

The sample holds one count of this clone. J is TRBJ1-5 and V is TRBV27, with 8 nucleotides matching TRBD1. V lost 0 bases to trimming and J lost 6 bases; unmatched junction nucleotides: 16. The CDR3 sequence is 19 residues long. From germline, CDR1 is MNHEY and CDR2 SMNVEV (reference sequence). DNA of the CDR3: TGTGCCAGCAGTTTATCAGAACGGGACAGGAGGGTCTTCGGTCAGCCCCAGCATTTT. Protein: CASSLSERDRRVFGQPQHF.

The rearrangement links TRBV27 to TRBJ2-7, with TRBD1 as a possible D gene (6 bases). The germline V gene has CDR1 MNHEY and CDR2 SMNVEV (reference sequence). This CDR3 spans 16 amino acids. V was pared by 3 bases and J by 1 base, with 16 bases between. The CDR3 region is CASSLQHRGSSYEQYF. The CDR3 DNA is TGTGCCAGCAGTTTGCAACATAGGGGGTCGTCCTACGAGCAGTACTTC.

The gene calls are TRBV6-1 and TRBJ2-7, with D perhaps matching TRBD1 (6 bases). Trimming took off 0 bases at V and 3 bases at J, with 18 bases between the two ends. Germline lookup yields CDR1 MNHNS and CDR2 SASEGT. The CDR3 contains 17 residues. The CDR3 protein is CASSEALSSTGHYEQYF. The CDR3 DNA follows: TGTGCCAGCAGTGAAGCGCTATCTAGTACGGGACACTACGAGCAGTACTTC.

This clone has a single count. This chain links TRBV9 with TRBJ1-1, with TRBD1 identical over 7 bases. CDR3 size: 15 residues. V lost 0 bases, J lost 4 bases, and 6 bases stayed unmatched. Germline V CDR1 and CDR2: SGDLS, YYNGEE. The CDR3 region is CASSVADRFFTEAFF. The DNA of the CDR3 is TGTGCCAGCAGCGTAGCGGACAGGTTTTTCACTGAAGCTTTCTTT.

The V and J genes are TRBV10-3 and TRBJ1-2; TRBD1 is a possible D gene (6 bases). Trimming removed 10 bases at V and 1 base at J, with 25 bases between. Germline CDR1 reads ENHRY; CDR2 reads SYGVKD. The CDR3 contains 17 residues. The CDR3 spells CASRRGGPVGNNYGYTF. The CDR3 DNA reads TGTGCCAGCCGGCGGGGGGGGCCCGTGGGGAATAACTATGGCTACACCTTC.

This sequence joins TRBV30 and TRBJ1-2, with 7 bases aligning to TRBD1. Trimming removed 3 bases from V and 7 bases from J; junction bases left unmatched: 2. The CDR3 covers 11 residues. The germline V gene encodes CDR1 GTSNPN and CDR2 SVGIG (reference sequence). The CDR3 here is CAWSRGSGYTF. CDR3 coding DNA: TGTGCCTGGAGCAGGGGGTCTGGCTACACCTTC.

This chain connects TRBV18 to TRBJ2-5; D might be TRBD1 (5 bases). Germline values: CDR1 KGHSH, CDR2 LQKENI. The CDR3 totals 14 residues. Trimming cost V 3 bases and J 7 bases, with 15 bases left between them. The CDR3 is CASSPKGREGTQYF. In nucleotides, the CDR3 is TGTGCCAGCTCACCGAAAGGCAGGGAAGGGACCCAGTACTTC. Combining the CDR3 with reference TRBV18 and TRBJ2-5 gives the whole variable domain NAGVMQNPRHLVRRRGQEARLRCSPMKGHSHVYWYRQLPEEGLKFMVYLQKENIIDESGMPKERFSAEFPKEGPSILRIQQVVRGDSAAYFCASSPKGREGTQYFGPGTRLLVL.

The chain employs TRBV5-1 and TRBJ2-1; TRBD2 matches 10 bases. This CDR3 spans 15 amino acids. Unmatched junction bases numbered 7, after V lost 4 bases and J lost 6 bases. Germline V gives CDR1 SGHRS, CDR2 YFSETQ. In DNA, the CDR3 is TGCGCCAGCAGCCGCTCTAGCGGGGGCCTCAATGAGCAGTTCTTC. Encoded protein: CASSRSSGGLNEQFF.

This clone showed up just once. The chain couples TRBV5-4 to TRBJ2-3; 12 nucleotides align to TRBD2. This CDR3 comprises 17 residues. From germline, CDR1 is SGHNT and CDR2 YYREEE (reference sequence). J lost 4 bases, V lost 4 bases, and 10 bases had no gene match. The CDR3 is CASSPAPSGGAADTQYF. As DNA, the CDR3 is TGTGCCAGCAGCCCTGCCCCTAGCGGGGGGGCGGCAGATACGCAGTATTTT.

The genes are TRBV5-1 and TRBJ1-1, with 8 bases that match TRBD1. CDR1 is SGHRS and CDR2 is YFSETQ in the germline V gene. V lost 5 bases to trimming and J lost 7 bases; unmatched junction nucleotides: 10. The CDR3 contains 14 residues. DNA of the CDR3: TGCGCCAGCAGGCGGAGCCAGGGGGCGGGTGAAGCTTTCTTT. It is translated as CASRRSQGAGEAFF.

This clone was seen a few times. The chain employs TRBV19 and TRBJ1-2; no firm D call. Germline V gene data show CDR1 as LNHDA and CDR2 as SQIVND (reference sequence). This CDR3 is built from 13 residues. Trimming removed 5 bases at V and 2 bases at J, with 9 bases between. The CDR3 here is CASSDSSNYGYTF. DNA for the CDR3: TGTGCCAGTAGTGATAGCTCGAACTATGGCTACACCTTC.

The chain recombines TRBV10-2 with TRBJ2-7, with D possibly being TRBD2 (7 bases). Looked up from germline, CDR1 is WSHSY and CDR2 is SAAADI. V lost 8 bases, J lost 2 bases, and 16 bases lay in between. The CDR3 is made up of 14 amino acids. CDR3 residues: CASRGGGAAYEQYF. The DNA for the CDR3 is TGCGCCAGCCGGGGTGGGGGGGCAGCCTACGAGCAGTACTTC.

The chain couples TRBV4-3 to TRBJ2-7; TRBD2 aligns across 9 bases. The CDR3 is made up of 13 amino acids. Germline V gene sequence: CDR1 LGHNA, CDR2 YSLEER. Trimming cost V 4 bases and J 7 bases; bases outside gene matches: 5. CDR3 nucleotides: TGCGCCAGCAGCCTCGCTAGCGGGGATGAGCAGTACTTC. Translation gives CASSLASGDEQYF.

This chain uses TRBV11-2 with TRBJ2-5, with a weak D call TRBD2 (5 bases). This CDR3 region has 13 residues. Germline V CDR1 and CDR2: SGHAT, FQNNGV. V lost 6 bases to trimming and J lost 4 bases, with 12 bases between them. CDR3 sequence (DNA): TGTGCCAGCAGTCGGGGAAGTCGAGAGACCCAGTACTTC. Protein: CASSRGSRETQYF.

The chain uses TRBV10-3 and TRBJ1-1, with D unresolved. The V gene lost 0 bases and the J gene lost 1 base, with 9 bases spanning the gap. The CDR3 loop spans 15 amino acids. The germline gives CDR1 ENHRY, CDR2 SYGVKD. The CDR3 region has the DNA TGTGCCATCAGTGAGTCGACTGGTTCGAACACTGAAGCTTTCTTT. It is translated as CAISESTGSNTEAFF.